These T cell receptor beta chains were read from a single sample in a study of human T cells and chemical hapten exposure. Each CDR3 protein is one row after TCRdb ran MiXCR on the RACE reads. The sample lists some 330,000 distinct CDR3 sequences; around 5.5% were seen once. Sequenced here: whole blood, sampled in connection with sensitization to the hapten diphenylcyclopropenone (DPC). These receptors came from a woman aged 18 to 35 with alopecia areata. Some clones in this sample may be carry-over from other donors' samples. The CDR3 runs from the conserved cysteine through the conserved F or W. D genes are given only for firm matches. Some rows mark clone size as missing; the rest say once, few, many or name a class of expanded clone.

abundance	d_gene	v_gene	j_gene	CDR3nt	CDR3aa
few	TRBD2	TRBV20-1	TRBJ2-3	TGCAGTGCTAGGGGGACTACCACAGATACGCAGTATTTT	CSARGTTTDTQYF
few	.	TRBV27	TRBJ1-1	TGTGCCAGCAGTTCGCCCTTGAAGGGGGTCGTTGACGCTTTCTTT	CASSSPLKGVVDAFF
many	TRBD1	TRBV29-1	TRBJ2-3	TGCAGCGTTGGAACAGGGGTGGGCACAGATACGCAGTATTTT	CSVGTGVGTDTQYF
.	TRBD2	TRBV10-3	TRBJ2-7	TGTGCCATCAAAGGTTTCGGGACTAGTCTTTTAGAGCAGTACTTC	CAIKGFGTSLLEQYF
many	.	TRBV28	TRBJ1-5	TGTGCCACCACACCAAGCAATCAGCCCCAGCATTTT	CATTPSNQPQHF
few	.	TRBV15	TRBJ1-2	TGTGCCACCAGTACAGGGTCCTCACTTTGGGGCTACACCTTC	CATSTGSSLWGYTF
.	.	TRBV5-4	TRBJ2-6	TGTGCCAGCAGCTCCGGAGGGGCCAACGTCCTGACTTTC	CASSSGGANVLTF
few	TRBD2	TRBV12-5	TRBJ2-1	TGTGCTAGTGGGATAGCGGGGAATGAGCAGTTCTTC	CASGIAGNEQFF
many	.	TRBV29-1	TRBJ2-3	TGCAGCGCTGTCGGTGCGGCCAGGCGAGATACGCAGTATTTT	CSAVGAARRDTQYF
few	.	TRBV6-2/TRBV6-3	TRBJ1-1	TGTGCCACGGCGGAAATGAACACTGAAGCTTTCTTT	CATAEMNTEAFF
.	TRBD1	TRBV20-1	TRBJ1-1	TGCAGTGCTTACGGACAGGGTTACATGAACACTGAAGCTTTCTTT	CSAYGQGYMNTEAFF
few	.	TRBV29-1	TRBJ2-3	TGCAGCGTTGTAAGGCGCACAGATACGCAGTATTTT	CSVVRRTDTQYF
.	TRBD1	TRBV28	TRBJ2-3	TGTGCCACCGATTCCGGGACAGGGGCTACGAATACGCAGTATTTT	CATDSGTGATNTQYF
.	.	TRBV6-6	TRBJ2-7	TGTGCCAGTCGGGGCCATGAGTCCTACGAGCAGTACTTC	CASRGHESYEQYF
many	.	TRBV5-1	TRBJ1-1	TGCGCCAGCAGCTTGGGATCGGTTCCCATGAACACTGAAGCTTTCTTT	CASSLGSVPMNTEAFF
.	.	TRBV7-6	TRBJ2-3	TGTGCCAGCAGCCCAGGATCGCCCGCCGATACGCAGTATTTT	CASSPGSPADTQYF
many	.	TRBV7-2	TRBJ2-7	TGTGCCAGCAGCTTATCTCAGTTAGGGACCTACGAGCAGTACTTC	CASSLSQLGTYEQYF
.	TRBD1	TRBV20-1	TRBJ2-7	TGCAGTGCTTCACCCACGGGACAGCGTTACGAGCAGTACTTC	CSASPTGQRYEQYF
few	.	TRBV20-1	TRBJ2-3	TGCAGTGCTGTGTCCAGGGGCGATACGCAGTATTTT	CSAVSRGDTQYF
few	TRBD2	TRBV9	TRBJ2-3	TGTGCCAGCAGCCCTCGCCACCTAGCGGGGGGGCGGATGGATACGCAGTATTTT	CASSPRHLAGGRMDTQYF
few	TRBD2	TRBV29-1	TRBJ2-7	TGCAGCGTTTGGCGGGGGGATGACTACGAGCAGTACTTC	CSVWRGDDYEQYF
.	TRBD2	TRBV7-9	TRBJ2-2	TGTGCCAGCAGCTTAATCACTAGCGCCGGGGAGCTGTTTTTT	CASSLITSAGELFF
many	TRBD1	TRBV11-2	TRBJ2-4	TGTGCCAGCAGCTCATTTACAGGGGAATCGAACATTCAGTACTTC	CASSSFTGESNIQYF
.	.	TRBV10-3	TRBJ1-5	TGTGCCATCAGTGCCCAACCGGGGGACCCTAGCAATCAGCCCCAGCATTTT	CAISAQPGDPSNQPQHF
few	TRBD1	TRBV7-2	TRBJ2-4	TGTGCCAGCAGCCAATTAGAGACAGGGGTTCCTACCAAAAACATTCAGTACTTC	CASSQLETGVPTKNIQYF
many	.	TRBV14	TRBJ2-1	TGTGCCAGCAGAGCCCTAGGACAGACAAACAATGAGCAGTTCTTC	CASRALGQTNNEQFF
.	TRBD2	TRBV4-2	TRBJ2-3	TGTGCCAGCAGCCAAGAGGTCGGCGGGGGGGCAGATACGCAGTATTTT	CASSQEVGGGADTQYF
many	TRBD1	TRBV6-2/TRBV6-3	TRBJ2-7	TGTGCCAGCAGTTACCCTCAACAGGGGGCGAGGGAGCAGTACTTC	CASSYPQQGAREQYF
many	TRBD1	TRBV4-2	TRBJ2-5	TGTGCCAGCAGCCAAGGACAGGGGGCGAGGTGGACCCAGTACTTC	CASSQGQGARWTQYF
few	TRBD1	TRBV20-1	TRBJ1-2	TGCAGTGCTAGAAAACAGGGACAGGACTATGGCTACACCTTC	CSARKQGQDYGYTF
many	TRBD1	TRBV10-3	TRBJ1-6	TGTGCCATCAGTGCCGGACAGGGAGTTAATTCACCCCTCCACTTT	CAISAGQGVNSPLHF
few	TRBD1	TRBV5-1	TRBJ2-7	TGCGCCAGCAGCCCTCCGGGACAGGCCATAACCTACGAGCAGTACTTC	CASSPPGQAITYEQYF
many	.	TRBV6-2/TRBV6-3	TRBJ2-5	TGTGCCAGCAGTTATCTGGAGGAGGGAGACCGGGAGACCCAGTACTTC	CASSYLEEGDRETQYF
.	TRBD2	TRBV12-3/TRBV12-4	TRBJ2-7	TGTGCCAGCAGTCCCCACAGCGGGATGAACTACGAGCAGTACTTC	CASSPHSGMNYEQYF
many	TRBD1	TRBV10-3	TRBJ1-2	TGTGCCATCAGGCCCGGGACAGGGGACCGGGGCTACACCTTC	CAIRPGTGDRGYTF
many	TRBD1	TRBV6-1	TRBJ2-7	TGTGCCAGCAGGACGGGACAGCTCTACGAGCAGTACTTC	CASRTGQLYEQYF
many	.	TRBV7-2	TRBJ1-1	TGTGCCAGCAGCTCCCGTTACGAAGCTTTCTTT	CASSSRYEAFF
few	.	TRBV4-3	TRBJ1-2	TGCGCCAGCAGCCAGGCGGTAGCTAACTATGGCTACACCTTC	CASSQAVANYGYTF
.	.	TRBV6-2/TRBV6-3	TRBJ1-1	TGTGCCAGCAGTAACCCAGGGTTCCGGGCTTTCTTT	CASSNPGFRAFF
many	.	TRBV28	TRBJ2-3	TGTGCCAGCATCTCCCCAGGGCAAGGGACAGATACGCAGTATTTT	CASISPGQGTDTQYF